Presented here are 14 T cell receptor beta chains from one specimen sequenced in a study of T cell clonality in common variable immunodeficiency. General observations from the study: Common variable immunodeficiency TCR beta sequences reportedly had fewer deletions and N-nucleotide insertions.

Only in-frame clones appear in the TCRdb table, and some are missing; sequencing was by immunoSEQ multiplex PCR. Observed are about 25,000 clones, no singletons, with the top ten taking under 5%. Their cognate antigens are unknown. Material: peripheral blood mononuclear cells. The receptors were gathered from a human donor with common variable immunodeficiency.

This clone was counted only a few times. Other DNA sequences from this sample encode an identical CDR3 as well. The covered CDR3 bases are TGTGCCAGCAGCTTAGGGACTAGCGGGACGTACGAG. Protein: CASSLGTSGTYE. The complete CDR3 reads CASSLGTSGTYEQYF. This chain connects TRBV7-6 to TRBJ2-7, with TRBD2 matching over 12 bases. The missing CDR3 end, 3 residues past where the read stops, is filled in from the germline J gene. The CDR3 extends over 15 amino acids. V trimming: 1 base; J trimming: 4 bases; junction bases outside the gene matches: 2. Germline values: CDR1 SGHVS, CDR2 FNYEAQ.

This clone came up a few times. The sequenced part of the CDR3 DNA is TGTGCCTGGAGTGTACTGGGGACAGGGAGCGTAAAA. Protein product: CAWSVLGTGSVK. The complete CDR3 reads CAWSVLGTGSVKLFF. The chain joins TRBV30 to TRBJ1-4; 9 bases fit TRBD1. With the read ending 3 residues before the CDR3 end, the germline J gene is used to fill in that end. The CDR3 spans 15 residues. With 0 bases clipped from V and 10 bases from J, the junction kept 9 bases outside the gene matches. CDR1 GTSNPN and CDR2 SVGIG come from the germline V gene (reference sequence).

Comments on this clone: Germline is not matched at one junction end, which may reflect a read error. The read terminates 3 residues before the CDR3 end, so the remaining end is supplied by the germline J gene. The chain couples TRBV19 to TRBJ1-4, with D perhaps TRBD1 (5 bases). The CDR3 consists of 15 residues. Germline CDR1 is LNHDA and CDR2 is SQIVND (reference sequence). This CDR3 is CASSPAGGPKEKLFF. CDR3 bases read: TGTGCCAGTAGTCCTGCGGGGGGTCCTAAGGAAAAA.

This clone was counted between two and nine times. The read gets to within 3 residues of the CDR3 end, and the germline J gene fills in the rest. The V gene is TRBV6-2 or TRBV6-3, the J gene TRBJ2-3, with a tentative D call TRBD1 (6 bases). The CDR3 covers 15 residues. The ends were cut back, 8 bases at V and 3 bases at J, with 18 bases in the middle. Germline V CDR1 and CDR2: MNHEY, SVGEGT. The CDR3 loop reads CASGTRGSGTDTQYF. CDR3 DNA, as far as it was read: TGTGCCAGCGGAACCAGGGGAAGTGGAACAGATACG.

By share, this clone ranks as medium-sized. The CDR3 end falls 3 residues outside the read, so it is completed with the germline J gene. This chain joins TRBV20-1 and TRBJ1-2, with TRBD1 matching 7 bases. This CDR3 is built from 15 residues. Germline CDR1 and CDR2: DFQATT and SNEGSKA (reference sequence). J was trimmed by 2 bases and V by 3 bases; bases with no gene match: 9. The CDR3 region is CSARVTGSYNYGYTF. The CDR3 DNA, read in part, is TGCAGTGCTAGGGTGACAGGGAGTTACAACTATGGC.

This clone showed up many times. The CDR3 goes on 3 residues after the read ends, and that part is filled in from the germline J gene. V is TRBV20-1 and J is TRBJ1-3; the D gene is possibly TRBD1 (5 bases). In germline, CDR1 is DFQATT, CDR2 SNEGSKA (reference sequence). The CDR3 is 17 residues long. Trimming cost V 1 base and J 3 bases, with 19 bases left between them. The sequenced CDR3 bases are TGCAGTGCTAGAGGCCAGGGAGTCGGAGGGAGTGGAAACACC. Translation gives CSARGQGVGGSGNT. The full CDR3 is CSARGQGVGGSGNTIYF.

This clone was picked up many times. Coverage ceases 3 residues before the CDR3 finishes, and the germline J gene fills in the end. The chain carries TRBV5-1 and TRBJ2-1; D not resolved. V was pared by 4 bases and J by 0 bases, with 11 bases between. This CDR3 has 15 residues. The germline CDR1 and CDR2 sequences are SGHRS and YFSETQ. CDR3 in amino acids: CASSLAPSSYNEQFF. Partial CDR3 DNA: TGCGCCAGCAGCCTGGCCCCCAGCTCCTACAATGAG.

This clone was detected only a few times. The covered CDR3 bases are TGTGCCAGTATGCGAAGAAGGGCAACTAATGAAAAA. Protein sequence: CASMRRRATNEK. The CDR3 as a whole reads CASMRRRATNEKLFF. The V and J genes are TRBV19 and TRBJ1-4; no clear D. The CDR3 end lies 3 residues beyond the end of the read and is filled in from the germline J gene. This CDR3 comprises 15 residues. CDR1 and CDR2 from the germline V gene are LNHDA and SQIVND (reference sequence). Trimming took 7 bases from V and 0 from J, leaving 12 bases between them.

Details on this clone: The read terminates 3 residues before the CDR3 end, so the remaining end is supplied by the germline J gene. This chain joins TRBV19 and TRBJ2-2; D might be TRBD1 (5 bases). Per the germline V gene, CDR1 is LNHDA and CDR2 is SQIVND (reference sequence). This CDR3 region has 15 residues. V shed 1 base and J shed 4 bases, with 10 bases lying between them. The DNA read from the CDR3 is TGTGCCAGTAGTATAGTGGGCAGGGCCACCGGGGAG. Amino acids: CASSIVGRATGE. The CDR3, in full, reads CASSIVGRATGELFF.

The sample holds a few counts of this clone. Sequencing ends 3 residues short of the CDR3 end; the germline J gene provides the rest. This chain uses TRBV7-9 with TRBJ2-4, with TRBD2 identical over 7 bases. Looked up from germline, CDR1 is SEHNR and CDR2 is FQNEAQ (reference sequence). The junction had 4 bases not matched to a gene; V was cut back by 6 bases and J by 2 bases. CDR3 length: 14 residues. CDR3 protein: CASRMGGSKNIQYF. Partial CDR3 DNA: TGTGCCAGCAGAATGGGGGGGTCCAAAAACATT.

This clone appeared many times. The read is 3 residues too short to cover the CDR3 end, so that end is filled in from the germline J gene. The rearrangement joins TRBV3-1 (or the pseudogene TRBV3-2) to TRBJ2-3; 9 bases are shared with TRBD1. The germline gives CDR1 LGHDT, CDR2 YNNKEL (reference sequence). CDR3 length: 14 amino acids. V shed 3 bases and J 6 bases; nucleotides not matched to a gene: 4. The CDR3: CASSHGTGKDTQYF. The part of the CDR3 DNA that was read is TGTGCCAGCAGCCACGGGACAGGGAAGGATACG.

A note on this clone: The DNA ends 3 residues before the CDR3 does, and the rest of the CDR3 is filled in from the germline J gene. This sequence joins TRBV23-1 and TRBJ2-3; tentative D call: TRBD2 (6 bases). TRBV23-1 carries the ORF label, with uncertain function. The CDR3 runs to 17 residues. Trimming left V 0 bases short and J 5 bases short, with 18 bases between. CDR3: CASSQSGGGPMGDTQYF. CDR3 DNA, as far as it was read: TGCGCCAGCAGTCAATCTGGAGGAGGGCCCATGGGAGATACG.

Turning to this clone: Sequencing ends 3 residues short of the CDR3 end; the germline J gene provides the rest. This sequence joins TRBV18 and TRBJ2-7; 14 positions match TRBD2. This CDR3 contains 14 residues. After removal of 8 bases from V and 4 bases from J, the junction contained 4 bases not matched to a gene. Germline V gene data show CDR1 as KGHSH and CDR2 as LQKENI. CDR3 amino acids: CASRGLAGAYEQYF. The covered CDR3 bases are TGTGCCAGCCGGGGACTAGCGGGAGCATACGAG.

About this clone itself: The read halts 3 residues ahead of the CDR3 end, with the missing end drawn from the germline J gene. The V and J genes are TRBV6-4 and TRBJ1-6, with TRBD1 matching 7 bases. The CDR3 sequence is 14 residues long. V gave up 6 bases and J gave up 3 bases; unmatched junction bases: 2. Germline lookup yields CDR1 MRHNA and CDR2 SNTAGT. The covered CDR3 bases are TGTGCCAGCAGGGGGGACAGCTATAATTCACCC. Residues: CASRGDSYNSP. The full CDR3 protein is CASRGDSYNSPLHF.